The source of this T cell receptor (beta chain) is a study of shared clonotypes between healthy human individuals. The CDR3 has 16 residues. V trimming: 2 bases; J trimming: 1 base; junction bases outside the gene matches: 7. The germline V gene encodes CDR1 MDHEN and CDR2 SYDVKM. Measured with immunoSEQ multiplex PCR; TCRdb has only the in-frame clones, and not every one. Found here are hundreds of thousands of clones, approximately 73% of them singletons; the top ten hold roughly 1.9%. Sequencing input: memory CD4+ T cells sorted from blood. Subset reported: CD45RA-negative fraction. The source of this sequence is a woman in her twenties or thirties in good health. This rearrangement joins TRBV28 to TRBJ2-7; TRBD2 matches at 8 bases. CDR3 bases: TGTGCCAGCAGTTTAGTGAGTAGCGGGGCTTCCTACGAGCAGTACTTC. Translated: CASSLVSSGASYEQYF.